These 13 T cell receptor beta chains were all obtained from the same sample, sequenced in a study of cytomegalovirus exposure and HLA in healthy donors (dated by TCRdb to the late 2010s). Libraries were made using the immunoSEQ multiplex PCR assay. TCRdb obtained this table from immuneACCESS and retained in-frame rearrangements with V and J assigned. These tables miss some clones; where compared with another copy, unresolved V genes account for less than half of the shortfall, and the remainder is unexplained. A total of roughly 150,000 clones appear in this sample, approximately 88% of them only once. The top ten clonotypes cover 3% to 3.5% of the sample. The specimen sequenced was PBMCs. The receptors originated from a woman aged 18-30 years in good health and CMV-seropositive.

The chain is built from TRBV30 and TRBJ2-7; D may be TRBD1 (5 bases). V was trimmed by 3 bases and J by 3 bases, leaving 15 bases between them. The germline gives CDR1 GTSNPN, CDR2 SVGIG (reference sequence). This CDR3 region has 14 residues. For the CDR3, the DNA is TGTGCCTGGAGCGACGCCGCGACAGTCTACGAGCAGTACTTC. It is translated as CAWSDAATVYEQYF.

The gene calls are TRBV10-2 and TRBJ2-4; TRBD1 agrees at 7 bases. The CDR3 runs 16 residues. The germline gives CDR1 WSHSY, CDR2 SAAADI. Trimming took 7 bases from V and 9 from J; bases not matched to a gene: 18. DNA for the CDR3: TGCGCCAGCATCAAAGACAGGGATGCTAGCCAGGGCATTCAGTACTTC. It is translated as CASIKDRDASQGIQYF.

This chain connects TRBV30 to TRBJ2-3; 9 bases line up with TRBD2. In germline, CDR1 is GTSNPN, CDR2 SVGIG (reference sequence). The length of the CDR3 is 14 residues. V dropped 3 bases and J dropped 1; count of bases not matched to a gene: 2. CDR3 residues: CAWRLAGRTDTQYF. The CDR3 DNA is TGTGCCTGGAGGCTAGCGGGACGCACAGATACGCAGTATTTT. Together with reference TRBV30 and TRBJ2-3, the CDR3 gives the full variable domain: SQTIHQWPATLVQPVGSPLSLECTVEGTSNPNLYWYRQAAGRGLQLLFYSVGIGQISSEVPQNLSASRPQDRQFILSSKKLLLSDSGFYLCAWRLAGRTDTQYFGPGTRLTVL.

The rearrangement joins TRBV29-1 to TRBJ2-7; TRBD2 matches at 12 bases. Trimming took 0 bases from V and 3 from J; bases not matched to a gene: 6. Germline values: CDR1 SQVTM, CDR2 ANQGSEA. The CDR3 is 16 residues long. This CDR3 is CSVEDKGLAGYYEQYF. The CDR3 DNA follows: TGCAGCGTTGAAGATAAGGGACTAGCGGGTTACTACGAGCAGTACTTC.

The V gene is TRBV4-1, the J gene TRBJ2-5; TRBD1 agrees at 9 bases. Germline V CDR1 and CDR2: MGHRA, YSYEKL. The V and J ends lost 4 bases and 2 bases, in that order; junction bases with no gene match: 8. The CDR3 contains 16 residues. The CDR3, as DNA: TGCGCCAGCAGCCGGGACCCTGGGACAGGGCAAGAGACCCAGTACTTC. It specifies CASSRDPGTGQETQYF.

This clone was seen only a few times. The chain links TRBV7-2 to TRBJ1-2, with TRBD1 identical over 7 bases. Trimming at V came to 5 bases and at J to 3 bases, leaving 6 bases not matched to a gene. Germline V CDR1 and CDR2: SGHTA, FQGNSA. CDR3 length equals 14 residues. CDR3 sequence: CASSPGGTDYGYTF. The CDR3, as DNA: TGTGCCAGCAGCCCAGGGGGGACGGACTATGGCTACACCTTC.

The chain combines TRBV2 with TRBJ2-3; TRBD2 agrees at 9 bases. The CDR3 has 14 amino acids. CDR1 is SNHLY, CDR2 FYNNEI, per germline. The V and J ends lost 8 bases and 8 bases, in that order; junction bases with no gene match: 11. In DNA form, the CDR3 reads TGTGCCAGCCTAAGCGGGAGGCCTGTCAGTACGCAGTATTTT. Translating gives CASLSGRPVSTQYF.

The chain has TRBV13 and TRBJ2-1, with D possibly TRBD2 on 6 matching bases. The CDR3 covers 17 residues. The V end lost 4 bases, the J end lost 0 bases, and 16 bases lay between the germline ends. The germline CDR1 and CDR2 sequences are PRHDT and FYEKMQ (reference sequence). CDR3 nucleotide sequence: TGTGCCAGCAGCTCGCGGGGCGGAGAAAGCTCCTACAATGAGCAGTTCTTC. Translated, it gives CASSSRGGESSYNEQFF.

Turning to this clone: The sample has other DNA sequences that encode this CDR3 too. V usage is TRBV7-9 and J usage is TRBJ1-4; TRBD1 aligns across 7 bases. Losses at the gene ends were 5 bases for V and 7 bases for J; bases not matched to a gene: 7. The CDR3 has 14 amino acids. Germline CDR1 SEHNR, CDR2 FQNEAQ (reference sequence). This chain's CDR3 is CASSLRQGGEKLFF. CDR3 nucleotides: TGTGCCAGCAGCCTAAGACAGGGTGGTGAAAAACTGTTTTTT. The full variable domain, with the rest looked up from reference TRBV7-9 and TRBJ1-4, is DTGVSQNPRHKITKRGQNVTFRCDPISEHNRLYWYRQTLGQGPEFLTYFQNEAQLEKSRLLSDRFSAERPKGSFSTLEIQRTEQGDSAMYLCASSLRQGGEKLFFGSGTQLSVL.

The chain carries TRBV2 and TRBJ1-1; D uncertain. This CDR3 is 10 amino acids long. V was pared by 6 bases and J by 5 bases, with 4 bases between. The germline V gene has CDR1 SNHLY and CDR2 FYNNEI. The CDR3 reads CASSRTEAFF. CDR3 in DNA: TGTGCCAGCAGCCGTACTGAAGCTTTCTTT.

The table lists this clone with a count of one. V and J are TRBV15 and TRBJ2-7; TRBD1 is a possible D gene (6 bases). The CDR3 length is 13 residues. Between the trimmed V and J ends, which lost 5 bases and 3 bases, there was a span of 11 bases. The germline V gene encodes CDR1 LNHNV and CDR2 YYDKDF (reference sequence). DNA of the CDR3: TGTGCCACCAGCCGAGGGACAATCTACGAGCAGTACTTC. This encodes CATSRGTIYEQYF. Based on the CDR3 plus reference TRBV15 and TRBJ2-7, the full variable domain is DAMVIQNPRYQVTQFGKPVTLSCSQTLNHNVMYWYQQKSSQAPKLLFHYYDKDFNNEADTPDNFQSRRPNTSFCFLDIRSPGLGDTAMYLCATSRGTIYEQYFGPGTRLTVT.

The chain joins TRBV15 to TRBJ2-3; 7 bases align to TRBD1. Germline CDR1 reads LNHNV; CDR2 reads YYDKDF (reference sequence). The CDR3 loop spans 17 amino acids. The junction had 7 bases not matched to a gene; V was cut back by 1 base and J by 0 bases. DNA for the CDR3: TGTGCCACCAGCAGAGCCCGAACAGGGGACAGCACAGATACGCAGTATTTT. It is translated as CATSRARTGDSTDTQYF.

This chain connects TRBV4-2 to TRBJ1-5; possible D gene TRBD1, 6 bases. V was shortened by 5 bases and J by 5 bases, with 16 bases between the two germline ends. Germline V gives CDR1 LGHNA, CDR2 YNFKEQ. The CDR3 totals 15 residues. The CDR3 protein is CASSSGVGVDQPQHF. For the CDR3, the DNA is TGTGCCAGCAGCTCAGGGGTGGGGGTGGATCAGCCCCAGCATTTT.